This entry is about one TCR beta chain. Its target is unknown. This sample is part of a study of T cell responses to AZD1222 COVID-19 vaccine. Study information: Both about-4-week and about-12-week second-dose recipients were combined. Study-level findings and limits: The CD4 TCRs associated with vaccination extended across spike and predominated at 160-218 and 743-854. Spike-specific TCR breadth and depth both grew after two AZD1222 doses.

TCRdb's table, derived via immunoSEQ multiplex PCR, lists solely in-frame clones and lacks some. The sample lists some 170,000 clones, about 89% occurring once. Trimming took off 1 base at V and 6 bases at J, with 18 bases between the two ends. Germline V gives CDR1 SGHTA, CDR2 FQGNSA. This CDR3 is 17 amino acids long. The rearrangement joins TRBV7-2 to TRBJ2-2; D is perhaps TRBD2 (6 bases). The sequencing here drew on peripheral blood, taken on day 0 of AZD1222 vaccination. This clonotype was obtained from an adult in good health. CDR3 bases: TGTGCCAGCAGCTTAGAACCAGCGGGTCGAAGTGCCGGGGAGCTGTTTTTT. As protein: CASSLEPAGRSAGELFF.